This TCR beta chain appears in the sequencing data of a study of blood T cell repertoires in COVID-19. Germline-derived CDR1 and CDR2 are SGHAT and FQDESV (reference sequence). There are 14 residues in the CDR3. Trimming stripped 1 base from V and 3 bases from J, with 10 bases between. Authors' processing steps: Amplification from reference gene primers served as the basis for estimated nucleated cell counts. Sequenced by immunoSEQ multiplex PCR; TCRdb stores in-frame clones only, minus some. V and J calls and clone size are copied from that table; D and trimming were computed from the DNA. The sample consists of some 290,000 clones, roughly nine tenths of them appearing once.

The V call is TRBV11-1, the J call TRBJ2-7; weak D call: TRBD1 (6 bases). The sample taken for sequencing was peripheral blood. The TCR sequence derives from a woman in her 30s with COVID-19, enrolled during active disease. The CDR3 protein is CASSLELDSYEQYF. In nucleotides, the CDR3 is TGTGCCAGCAGCTTAGAACTGGACAGCTACGAGCAGTACTTC.